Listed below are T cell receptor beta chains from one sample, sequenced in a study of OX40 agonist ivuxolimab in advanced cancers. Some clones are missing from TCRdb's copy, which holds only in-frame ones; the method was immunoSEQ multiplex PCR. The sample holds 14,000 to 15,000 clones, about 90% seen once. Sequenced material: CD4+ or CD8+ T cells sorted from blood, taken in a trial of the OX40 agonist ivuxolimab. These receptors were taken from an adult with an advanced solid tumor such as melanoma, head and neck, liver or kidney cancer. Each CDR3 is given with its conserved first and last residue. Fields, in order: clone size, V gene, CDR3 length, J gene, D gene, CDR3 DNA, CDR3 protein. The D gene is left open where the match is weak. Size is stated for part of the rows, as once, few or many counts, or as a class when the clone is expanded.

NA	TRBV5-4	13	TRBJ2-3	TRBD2	TGTGCCAGCAGCTTGGAGCCGGGGACTACACAGTATTTT	CASSLEPGTTQYF
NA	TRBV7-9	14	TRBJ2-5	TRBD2	TGTGCCAGCAGCTTAGGACTAGCTCCCGAGACCCAGTACTTC	CASSLGLAPETQYF
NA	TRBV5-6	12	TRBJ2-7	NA	TGTGCCAGCAGCTGGGGGTCCTACGAGCAGTACTTC	CASSWGSYEQYF
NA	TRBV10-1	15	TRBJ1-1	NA	TGCGCCAGCAGTGGAACTCGGGACCTGAACACTGAAGCTTTCTTT	CASSGTRDLNTEAFF
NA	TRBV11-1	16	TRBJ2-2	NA	TGTGCCAGCAGCAACCCCGCCGCAGTGGGGGTCGGGGAGCTGTTTTTT	CASSNPAAVGVGELFF
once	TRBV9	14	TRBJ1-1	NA	TGTGCCAGCAGCGTAAACGACGGGGGCACTGAAGCTTTCTTT	CASSVNDGGTEAFF
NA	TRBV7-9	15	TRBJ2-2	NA	TGTGCCAGCAGTCATCTACTTCCGGGGACCGGGGAGCTGTTTTTT	CASSHLLPGTGELFF
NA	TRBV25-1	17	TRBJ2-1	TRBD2	TGTGCCAGCAGTGAAGGGGTGAGCGGGACGTCCTACAATGAGCAGTTCTTC	CASSEGVSGTSYNEQFF
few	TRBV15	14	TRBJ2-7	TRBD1	TGTGCCACCAGCACTGGGGCAGGGGGCTACGAGCAGTACTTC	CATSTGAGGYEQYF
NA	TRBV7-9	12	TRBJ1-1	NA	TGTGCCAGCAGCTTAGGGGAGGCTGAAGCTTTCTTT	CASSLGEAEAFF
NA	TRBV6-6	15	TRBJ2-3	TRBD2	TGTGCCAGCAGGACTAGCTTGTCTAGCACAGATACGCAGTATTTT	CASRTSLSSTDTQYF
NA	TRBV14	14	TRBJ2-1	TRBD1	TGTGCCAGCAGCCAAGTGGGACAGGGAGATGAGCAGTTCTTC	CASSQVGQGDEQFF
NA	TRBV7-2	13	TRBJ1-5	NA	TGTGCCAGCAGCCTGCCGGAGGATCAGCCCCAGCATTTT	CASSLPEDQPQHF
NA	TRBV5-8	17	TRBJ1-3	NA	TGTGCCAGCAGCTTGGCCGACACGATATACTCTGGAAACACCATATATTTT	CASSLADTIYSGNTIYF
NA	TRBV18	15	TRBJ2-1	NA	TGTGCCAGCTCACCCGGGCGTAGCTCCTACAATGAGCAGTTCTTC	CASSPGRSSYNEQFF
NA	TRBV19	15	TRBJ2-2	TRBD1	TGTGCCAGTAGTATTAGGGGGCGGATAACCGGGGAGCTGTTTTTT	CASSIRGRITGELFF
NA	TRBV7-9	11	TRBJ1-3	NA	TGTGCCAGCACCCGGGGAAACACCATATATTTT	CASTRGNTIYF
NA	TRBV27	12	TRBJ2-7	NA	TGTGCCAGCAGCCCCATCCCTGGCGAGCAGTACTTC	CASSPIPGEQYF
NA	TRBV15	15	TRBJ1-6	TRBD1	TGTGCCACCAGCAGAAGCGTGACAGGGGGCTCACCCCTCCACTTT	CATSRSVTGGSPLHF
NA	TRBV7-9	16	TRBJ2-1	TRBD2	TGTGCCAGCAGCTTAGGATCTAGCGGGATTGACAATGAGCAGTTCTTC	CASSLGSSGIDNEQFF
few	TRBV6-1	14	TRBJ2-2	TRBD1	TGTGCCAGCCAACAGGGGGTGGGGACCGGGGAGCTGTTTTTT	CASQQGVGTGELFF